What follows are 24 T cell receptor beta chains derived from one specimen sequenced in a study. Tregs were sorted as CD4+CD25+CD127-/low cells. TCRdb re-called the 5' RACE reads through MiXCR, storing one row per CDR3 protein. The sample records about 32,000 distinct CDR3 sequences, around 27% being singletons. The sample comprised tumor-infiltrating Tregs sorted from the breast tumor. The receptors originated from a female donor with breast cancer.

This clonotype was found many times. This chain joins TRBV10-2 and TRBJ2-7, with 7 positions matching TRBD1. The germline CDR1 and CDR2 sequences are WSHSY and SAAADI. The CDR3 consists of 14 residues. With 6 bases clipped from V and 2 bases from J, the junction kept 7 bases outside the gene matches. As DNA, the CDR3 is TGCGCCAGCAGAATCACAGGGGAAACCTACGAGCAGTACTTC. This encodes CASRITGETYEQYF.

This clonotype came up once. This may arise from a read error, as a much more abundant clone is one base away. The V gene is TRBV20-1, the J gene TRBJ1-5; D remains unclear. V lost 5 bases to trimming and J lost 0 bases, with 11 bases between them. Germline lookup yields CDR1 DFQATT and CDR2 SNEGSKA (reference sequence). The CDR3 is made up of 14 amino acids. The CDR3 region is CSAGAPVSNQPQHF. The CDR3 nucleotides are TGCAGTGCTGGTGCCCCCGTTAGCAATCAGCCCCAGCATTTT.

Comments on this clonotype: One end of the junction is discordant with germline, which a read error may explain. The V call is TRBV24-1, the J call TRBJ2-5, with a possible D match to TRBD2 (6 bases). The CDR3 extends over 14 amino acids. Germline assignment: CDR1 KGHDR and CDR2 SFDVKD. This chain's CDR3 is CATCDTGTGETQYF. In DNA form, the CDR3 reads TGTGCCACCTGTGACACTGGGACTGGAGAGACCCAGTACTTC.

This clonotype has ten or more counts. The chain is built from TRBV29-1 and TRBJ2-7; D unresolved. Trimming shortened V by 3 bases and J by 1 base, and 10 bases separated the two germline ends. The length of the CDR3 is 13 residues. CDR1 is SQVTM and CDR2 is ANQGSEA in the germline V gene. The chain's CDR3 is CSVEVFGSYEQYF. CDR3 sequence (DNA): TGCAGCGTTGAGGTCTTCGGATCCTACGAGCAGTACTTC.

This chain joins TRBV7-9 and TRBJ1-5; no reliable D call. V lost 4 bases and J lost 4, with 14 bases in between. Germline values: CDR1 SEHNR, CDR2 FQNEAQ (reference sequence). The CDR3 extends over 15 amino acids. CDR3 coding DNA: TGTGCCAGCAGCTCGGGCCCCGACGGGAATCAGCCCCAGCATTTT. It translates to CASSSGPDGNQPQHF.

As concerns this clonotype: A clone one base away is much larger, so this may be a read error. The chain couples TRBV5-1 to TRBJ2-1; 9 nucleotides agree with TRBD2. This CDR3 contains 16 residues. V dropped 1 base and J dropped 0; count of bases not matched to a gene: 2. Per germline, CDR1 SGHRS and CDR2 YFSETQ. CDR3 sequence (DNA): TGCGCCAGCAGCTTGATTAGCGGGAGCTCCTACAATGAGCAGTTCTTC. Protein product: CASSLISGSSYNEQFF.

Comment on this clonotype: A junction end diverges from the germline sequence, so it may reflect a read error. This sequence joins TRBV20-1 and TRBJ2-2; 9 nucleotides agree with TRBD1. In germline, CDR1 is DFQATT, CDR2 SNEGSKA (reference sequence). The CDR3 consists of 15 residues. CDR3 amino acids: CSARGQGRGTGELFF. The CDR3 DNA sequence: TGCAGTGCAAGAGGACAGGGGAGAGGGACCGGGGAGCTGTTTTTT.

The gene calls are TRBV9 and TRBJ2-3, with D uncertain. This CDR3 has 14 amino acids. In germline, CDR1 is SGDLS, CDR2 YYNGEE. The V end lost 0 bases, the J end lost 1 base, and 6 bases lay between the germline ends. This CDR3 reads CASSVVDGTDTQYF. The DNA for the CDR3 is TGTGCCAGCAGCGTAGTAGACGGCACAGATACGCAGTATTTT.

This clonotype was detected many times. The V call is TRBV6-1, the J call TRBJ1-5; 8 positions match TRBD1. Unmatched junction bases numbered 3, after V lost 0 bases and J lost 5 bases. Germline CDR1 and CDR2: MNHNS and SASEGT. The CDR3 runs 15 residues. CDR3 residues: CASSEAPQGDQPQHF. DNA for the CDR3: TGTGCCAGCAGTGAAGCGCCACAGGGGGATCAGCCCCAGCATTTT.

Concerning this clonotype: A read error is likely, as this CDR3 ends without the conserved phenylalanine or tryptophan. This chain links TRBV6-5 with TRBJ1-1; D is ambiguous. Germline CDR1 and CDR2: MNHEY and SVGAGI. This CDR3 comprises 13 residues. CDR3 nucleotides: TGTGCCGGCAGTTACATCGGGAACACTGAAGCTTTCCTT. It yields the protein CAGSYIGNTEAFL.

The chain is built from TRBV7-9 and TRBJ1-4; D is undetermined. V was shortened by 0 bases and J by 10 bases, with 9 bases between the two germline ends. Germline V gene lookup returns CDR1 SEHNR and CDR2 FQNEAQ (reference sequence). The CDR3 has 13 residues. This chain's CDR3 is CASSLAGSGKLFF. For the CDR3, the DNA is TGTGCCAGCAGCTTAGCCGGGTCTGGAAAACTGTTTTTT. The full variable domain, rest sourced from reference TRBV7-9 and TRBJ1-4, is DTGVSQNPRHKITKRGQNVTFRCDPISEHNRLYWYRQTLGQGPEFLTYFQNEAQLEKSRLLSDRFSAERPKGSFSTLEIQRTEQGDSAMYLCASSLAGSGKLFFGSGTQLSVL.

Details on this clonotype: One base away lies a much larger clone, so this may be a sequencing read error. The rearrangement joins TRBV14 to TRBJ2-7, with D possibly being TRBD2 (6 bases). Per germline, CDR1 SGHDN and CDR2 FVKESK. CDR3 length: 13 amino acids. The ends were cut back, 4 bases at V and 10 bases at J, with 17 bases in the middle. The CDR3 loop is CASSPGSGRGQYF. The CDR3 region has the DNA TGTGCCAGCAGCCCTGGGTCCGGGCGGGGCCAGTACTTC.

A few counts support this clonotype. The chain joins TRBV20-1 to TRBJ2-7; D tentatively fits TRBD1 or TRBD2 (5 bases each). Germline V gene lookup returns CDR1 DFQATT and CDR2 SNEGSKA (reference sequence). The V and J ends lost 6 bases and 3 bases respectively, with 24 bases between them. The CDR3 length is 16 residues. The CDR3 DNA is TGCAGTGCCTCCCCCGGGGCCGGGACCAGGGACTACGAGCAGTACTTC. Protein: CSASPGAGTRDYEQYF.

Details on this clonotype: A clone one base away is much larger, so this may be a read error. The gene calls are TRBV20-1 and TRBJ2-1; perhaps TRBD2 as D (6 bases). Looked up from germline, CDR1 is DFQATT and CDR2 is SNEGSKA (reference sequence). The germline V and J ends were trimmed by 3 bases and 7 bases, with 22 bases remaining between them. This CDR3 comprises 16 residues. This CDR3 is CSASPLGDSGQNEQFF. CDR3 DNA: TGCAGTGCTAGTCCTTTAGGGGACTCCGGTCAAAATGAGCAGTTCTTC.

The CDR3 is CASNSRPWREYF. CDR3 DNA: TGTGCCAGCAACTCGCGACCCTGGAGAGAGTACTTC. The genes are TRBV5-6 and TRBJ2-7; D remains unclear. In germline, CDR1 is SGHDT, CDR2 YYEEEE. This CDR3 is built from 12 residues. Trimming cost V 6 bases and J 11 bases, with 18 bases left between them.

In the case of this clonotype: This may arise from a read error, as a much more abundant clone is one base away. The rearrangement joins TRBV1 to TRBJ2-3; TRBD1, the table's D call, was not compared with the DNA. TRBV1 counts as a pseudogene. The CDR3 runs to 17 residues. In DNA, the CDR3 is TGCACCAGCAGCCAAGTCCGGGACCGAAAAGTCACAGATACGCAGTATTTT. The encoded protein is CTSSQVRDRKVTDTQYF.

This clonotype was detected a few times. The rearrangement links TRBV12-3 or TRBV12-4 to TRBJ2-1; the match to TRBD1 covers 7 bases. The CDR3 is made up of 15 amino acids. Trimming at V came to 6 bases and at J to 3 bases, leaving 8 bases not matched to a gene. The CDR3 here is CASSWDRPFYNEQFF. In DNA form, the CDR3 reads TGTGCCAGCAGCTGGGACAGACCTTTCTACAATGAGCAGTTCTTC.

Concerning this clonotype itself: Being one base from a much bigger clone, this may be a read error. This chain connects TRBV12-3 or TRBV12-4 to TRBJ1-1; a possible D gene is TRBD1 (6 bases). CDR3 length equals 15 residues. V was trimmed by 6 bases and J by 1 base, leaving 15 bases between them. The CDR3 DNA follows: TGTGCCAGCAGCGACAACAGGGACACGAACACTGAAGCTTTCTTT. This gives the protein CASSDNRDTNTEAFF.

This clonotype was found many times. The chain employs TRBV6-5 and TRBJ2-1; D could derive from TRBD1 or TRBD2 (7 bases each). V lost 2 bases to trimming and J lost 9 bases, with 20 bases between them. Looked up from germline, CDR1 is MNHEY and CDR2 is SVGAGI. This CDR3 spans 16 amino acids. The CDR3 DNA reads as TGTGCCAGCAGTTACGGGAGGGCAGGGGGAAGGGCTGAGCAGTTCTTC. As protein: CASSYGRAGGRAEQFF.

The gene calls are TRBV20-1 and TRBJ2-7; D is uncertain. The V and J ends lost 7 bases and 2 bases respectively, with 18 bases between them. CDR1 DFQATT and CDR2 SNEGSKA come from the germline V gene (reference sequence). This CDR3 is built from 14 residues. CDR3 residues: CSGRVAYRTYEQYF. The CDR3 DNA is TGCAGTGGCAGAGTTGCCTACCGAACCTACGAGCAGTACTTC.

This clonotype was observed a few times. The CDR3 nucleotides are TGCGCCAGCAGCCAAGAGAGGAACGGACAGGGATGGGTGTACGAGCAGTACTTC. It yields the protein CASSQERNGQGWVYEQYF. The chain has TRBV4-1 and TRBJ2-7; 8 bases agree with TRBD1. Germline CDR1 and CDR2: MGHRA and YSYEKL. CDR3 length equals 18 residues. The V segment lost 0 bases and the J segment 4 bases; nucleotides outside the gene matches: 14.

This chain connects TRBV6-5 to TRBJ1-1, with 9 bases that match TRBD1. Germline trimming cut 6 bases from V and 5 bases from J; bases unmatched to any gene: 13. This CDR3 has 16 amino acids. The germline V gene has CDR1 MNHEY and CDR2 SVGAGI. This CDR3 is CASRAYGTGMLTEAFF. The CDR3 region has the DNA TGTGCCAGCAGAGCCTACGGGACAGGGATGTTGACTGAAGCTTTCTTT.

Comment on this clonotype: Since a much larger clone is just one base distant, this may be a read error. The chain carries TRBV29-1 and TRBJ2-1; D call uncertain. Germline CDR1 SQVTM, CDR2 ANQGSEA. The CDR3 covers 15 residues. Trimming left V 5 bases short and J 8 bases short, with 22 bases between. CDR3 DNA sequence: TGCAGCGTTCACGGCAGCCTCTTCCTTTACGATGAGCAGTTCTTC. As protein: CSVHGSLFLYDEQFF.

This clonotype was seen a handful of times. The chain recombines TRBV7-3 with TRBJ2-7; a possible D gene is TRBD1 (5 bases). Germline-derived CDR1 and CDR2 are SGHTA and FQGTGA. The V and J ends lost 5 bases and 3 bases respectively, with 17 bases between them. This CDR3 comprises 15 residues. The CDR3 coding sequence is TGTGCCAGCAGCCTAAGAGGTGCAGGGAACTACGAGCAGTACTTC. Amino acid sequence: CASSLRGAGNYEQYF. Drawing the rest from reference TRBV7-3 and TRBJ2-7, the complete variable domain is GAGVSQTPSNKVTEKGKYVELRCDPISGHTALYWYRQSLGQGPEFLIYFQGTGAADDSGLPNDRFFAVRPEGSVSTLKIQRTERGDSAVYLCASSLRGAGNYEQYFGPGTRLTVT.